Listed below are T cell receptor beta chains from one sample, sequenced in a study of metastatic and nonmetastatic thyroid tumors. Through MiXCR, TCRdb re-clonotyped the PCR reads. The sample carries 30,000 to 35,000 clones, 20% to 25% recorded once. Sequencing was carried out using tumor tissue. The receptor set was obtained from a male donor with papillary thyroid cancer or a benign thyroid nodule (not recorded which). Some clones in this sample may be carry-over from other donors' samples. CDR3s include the opening cysteine and the closing phenylalanine or tryptophan. The order of the fields is J gene, clone size, D gene, V gene, CDR3 protein, CDR3 DNA. D genes are given only for firm matches. Expanded clones get a size class; other rows say once, few or many, or leave the size out.

TRBJ1-3,.,TRBD1,TRBV27,CAGSFTGGDTIYF,TGTGCCGGCAGTTTCACAGGGGGAGACACCATATATTTT
TRBJ2-6,medium-sized,TRBD2,TRBV6-1,CASRGRAPGANVLTF,TGTGCCAGCAGAGGGAGGGCACCTGGGGCCAACGTCCTGACTTTC
TRBJ2-4,many,TRBD2,TRBV24-1,CATSETGGIQYF,TGTGCCACCAGTGAAACGGGAGGCATTCAGTACTTC
TRBJ2-3,many,TRBD1,TRBV7-2,CASSLGRGDTQYF,TGTGCCAGCAGCTTAGGCAGGGGGGATACGCAGTATTTT
TRBJ2-7,.,.,TRBV14,CASSPWRTSYEQYF,TGTGCCAGCAGCCCTTGGCGGACATCCTACGAGCAGTACTTC
TRBJ2-2,.,TRBD2,TRBV28,CASSPGTSYTVGPFF,TGTGCCAGCAGCCCCGGGACTAGCTACACCGTGGGGCCGTTTTTT
TRBJ2-1,.,.,TRBV14,CASSPYGYNEQFF,TGTGCCAGCAGCCCCTATGGGTACAATGAGCAGTTCTTC
TRBJ2-5,once,TRBD2,TRBV11-2,CASSPGLAVGPGETQYF,TGTGCCAGCAGCCCTGGACTAGCGGTAGGGCCGGGCGAGACCCAGTACTTC
TRBJ2-3,once,TRBD1,TRBV20-1,CSARLPWTGRAYTQYF,TGCAGTGCTAGACTACCTTGGACAGGACGCGCATATACGCAGTATTTT
TRBJ1-2,many,TRBD1,TRBV6-1,CATHSQGSYGYTF,TGTGCCACACATTCACAGGGGTCCTATGGCTACACCTTC
TRBJ1-5,few,.,TRBV28,CASGPWDRPQHF,TGTGCCAGCGGTCCGTGGGATAGGCCCCAGCATTTT
TRBJ1-1,.,.,TRBV18,CASSPDRSEAFF,TGTGCCAGCTCTCCTGACAGGTCTGAAGCTTTCTTT
TRBJ1-5,many,TRBD1,TRBV10-3,CAIRGQGNQPQHF,TGTGCCATCAGAGGACAGGGCAATCAGCCCCAGCATTTT
TRBJ2-7,medium-sized,.,TRBV6-2/TRBV6-3,CASSYSWIIGRSYEQYF,TGTGCCAGCAGTTACTCATGGATAATAGGAAGATCCTACGAGCAGTACTTC
TRBJ2-7,medium-sized,.,TRBV28,CASRVGGGVSYEQYF,TGTGCCAGCAGGGTTGGAGGGGGCGTAAGTTACGAGCAGTACTTC
TRBJ2-1,many,TRBD1,TRBV7-9,CASSWRDRNSNEQFF,TGTGCCAGCAGCTGGCGGGACAGGAACAGCAATGAGCAGTTCTTC
TRBJ2-3,many,TRBD2,TRBV3-1,CASSQGIGGGNTQYF,TGTGCCAGCAGCCAGGGCATCGGGGGGGGCAATACGCAGTATTTT
TRBJ1-5,.,.,TRBV6-2/TRBV6-3,CASITRTVGSGQPQHF,TGTGCCAGCATTACCCGGACAGTGGGCTCCGGTCAGCCCCAGCATTTT
TRBJ2-1,many,.,TRBV27,CASSLSRGLNNEQFF,TGTGCCAGCAGTTTATCCAGGGGCCTAAACAATGAGCAGTTCTTC
TRBJ2-3,once,.,TRBV11-1,CASSLAGQSTDTQYF,TGTGCCAGCAGCTTAGCGGGGCAGAGCACAGATACGCAGTATTTT
TRBJ1-1,many,.,TRBV3-1,CASSQVENTEAFF,TGTGCCAGCAGCCAGGTTGAGAACACTGAAGCTTTCTTT
TRBJ2-1,many,TRBD2,TRBV2,CANLGTSGEQFF,TGTGCCAACCTCGGGACTAGCGGAGAGCAGTTCTTC
TRBJ2-5,many,.,TRBV5-1,CASSHSAVETQYF,TGCGCCAGCAGCCACAGTGCTGTGGAGACCCAGTACTTC
TRBJ2-7,.,.,TRBV6-6,CAISYYPVYEQYF,TGTGCCATCAGTTACTACCCGGTGTACGAGCAGTACTTC
TRBJ2-5,many,.,TRBV30,CAWSARETQYF,TGTGCCTGGAGTGCCAGGGAGACCCAGTACTTC
TRBJ1-1,many,.,TRBV27,CASSSGSNTEAFF,TGTGCCAGCAGTTCGGGCAGTAACACTGAAGCTTTCTTT
TRBJ2-1,many,TRBD2,TRBV18,CASSPASGTKPGEQFF,TGTGCCAGCTCACCAGCTAGCGGGACCAAGCCTGGTGAGCAGTTCTTC
TRBJ1-1,.,TRBD1,TRBV7-9,CASSSFTGGNTEAFF,TGTGCCAGCAGCTCATTCACAGGGGGGAACACTGAAGCTTTCTTT
TRBJ2-4,many,TRBD1,TRBV3-1,CASYRGRGPKNIQYF,TGTGCCAGCTACAGAGGCAGGGGGCCTAAAAACATTCAGTACTTC
TRBJ2-1,many,TRBD2,TRBV5-1,CASSVSGTSGSRSSYNEQFF,TGCGCCAGCAGCGTTTCCGGGACTAGCGGGAGTAGGAGCTCCTACAATGAGCAGTTCTTC
TRBJ2-7,many,.,TRBV30,CAWSAGPGYEQYF,TGTGCCTGGAGTGCGGGACCGGGCTACGAGCAGTACTTC
TRBJ2-6,.,.,TRBV12-3/TRBV12-4,CASIDRTGANVLTF,TGTGCCAGCATTGATAGGACTGGGGCCAACGTCCTGACTTTC
TRBJ2-7,medium-sized,.,TRBV6-5,CASSYGTVLYEQYF,TGTGCCAGCAGTTACGGGACGGTACTCTACGAGCAGTACTTC
TRBJ2-2,many,TRBD2,TRBV6-1,CASSETSGRTGELFF,TGTGCCAGCAGTGAAACTAGCGGGAGAACCGGGGAGCTGTTTTTT
TRBJ2-3,.,TRBD2,TRBV6-5,CVTLNRGRTDTQYF,TGTGTCACGTTAAACCGCGGGAGGACAGATACGCAGTATTTT
TRBJ1-5,few,.,TRBV24-1,CATSDRVSHQPQHF,TGTGCCACCAGTGATCGGGTGTCGCATCAGCCCCAGCATTTT
TRBJ1-5,many,.,TRBV10-3,CAISGDTIQPQHF,TGTGCCATCAGTGGGGACACCATACAGCCCCAGCATTTT
TRBJ2-3,.,TRBD2,TRBV20-1,CSAPGLEEIGDTQYF,TGCAGTGCACCGGGACTAGAGGAAATAGGAGATACGCAGTATTTT
TRBJ2-3,.,.,TRBV6-1,CASTPLGESTDTQYF,TGTGCCAGCACTCCTCTCGGCGAGAGCACAGATACGCAGTATTTT
TRBJ2-7,.,.,TRBV2,CASSVYEHYF,TGTGCCAGCAGTGTGTACGAGCATTACTTC
TRBJ2-7,few,.,TRBV12-3/TRBV12-4,CASREGLGEQYF,TGTGCCAGCAGAGAAGGGCTCGGAGAGCAGTACTTC
TRBJ2-3,many,TRBD2,TRBV11-2,CASSQGTSGSGDTQYF,TGTGCCAGCTCGCAAGGGACTAGCGGGAGCGGAGATACGCAGTATTTT
TRBJ2-3,few,.,TRBV6-1,CASRPPSEDTQYF,TGTGCCAGCAGACCCCCGTCCGAAGATACGCAGTATTTT
TRBJ1-1,many,TRBD1,TRBV28,CATLSGGRSEAFF,TGTGCCACACTTTCAGGGGGACGATCTGAAGCTTTCTTT
TRBJ2-7,many,TRBD2,TRBV5-5,CASSKTSGSYEQYF,TGTGCCAGCAGCAAGACTAGCGGTTCTTACGAGCAGTACTTC
TRBJ2-1,medium-sized,TRBD2,TRBV6-1,CASNRAGVVSYNEQFF,TGTGCCAGCAACCGAGCGGGAGTCGTCTCCTACAATGAGCAGTTCTTC
TRBJ2-7,.,TRBD1,TRBV11-3,CASSSGTGAPYEQYF,TGTGCCAGCAGCTCCGGGACAGGAGCCCCCTACGAGCAGTACTTC
TRBJ2-7,many,TRBD1,TRBV5-6,CASSLLGTEAYEQYF,TGTGCCAGCAGCTTGTTAGGGACAGAGGCCTACGAGCAGTACTTC
TRBJ2-1,many,TRBD2,TRBV20-1,CSARKTGGGVNEQFF,TGCAGTGCTAGAAAGACGGGGGGAGGGGTCAATGAGCAGTTCTTC
TRBJ2-4,many,.,TRBV7-9,CASSLTPAVAEMDIQYF,TGTGCCAGCAGCTTAACGCCGGCAGTAGCGGAGATGGACATTCAGTACTTC
TRBJ2-5,many,.,TRBV5-1,CASSAERAGALETQYF,TGCGCCAGCAGCGCCGAGCGGGCTGGAGCTTTAGAGACCCAGTACTTC